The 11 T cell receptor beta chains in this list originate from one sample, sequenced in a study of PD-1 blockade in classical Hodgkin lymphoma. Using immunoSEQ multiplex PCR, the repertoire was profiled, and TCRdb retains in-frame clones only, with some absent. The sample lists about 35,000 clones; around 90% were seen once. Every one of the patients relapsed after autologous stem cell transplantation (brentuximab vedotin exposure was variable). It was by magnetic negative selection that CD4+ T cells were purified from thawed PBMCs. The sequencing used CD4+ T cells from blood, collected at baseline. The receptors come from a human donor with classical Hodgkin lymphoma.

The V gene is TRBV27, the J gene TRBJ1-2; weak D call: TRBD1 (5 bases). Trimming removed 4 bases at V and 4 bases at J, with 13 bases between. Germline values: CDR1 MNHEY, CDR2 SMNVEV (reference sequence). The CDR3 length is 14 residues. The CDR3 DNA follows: TGTGCCAGCAGTTCCCAGCAGGGTCCCTATGGCTACACCTTC. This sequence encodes CASSSQQGPYGYTF.

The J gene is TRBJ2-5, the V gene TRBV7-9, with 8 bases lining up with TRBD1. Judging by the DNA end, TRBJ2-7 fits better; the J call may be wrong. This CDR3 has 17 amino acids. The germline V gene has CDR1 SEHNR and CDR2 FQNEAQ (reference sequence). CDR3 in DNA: TGTGCCAGCAGCTTCACTAGAGGGGGGACAGGTTCCTACGAGCAGTACTTC. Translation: CASSFTRGGTGSYEQYF.

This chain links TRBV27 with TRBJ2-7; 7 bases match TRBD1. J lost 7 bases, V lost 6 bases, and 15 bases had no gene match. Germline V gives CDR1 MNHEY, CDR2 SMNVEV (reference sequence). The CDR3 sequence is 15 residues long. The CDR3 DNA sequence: TGTGCCAGCAGCCAATCCGGGACAGAGTTACGAGAGCAGTACTTC. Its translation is CASSQSGTELREQYF.

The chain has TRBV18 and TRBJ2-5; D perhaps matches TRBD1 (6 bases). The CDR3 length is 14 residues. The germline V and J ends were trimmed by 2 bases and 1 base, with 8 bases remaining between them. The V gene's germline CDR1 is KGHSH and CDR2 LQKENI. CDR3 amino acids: CASSPNRVQETQYF. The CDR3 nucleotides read TGTGCCAGCTCACCAAACAGGGTCCAAGAGACCCAGTACTTC.

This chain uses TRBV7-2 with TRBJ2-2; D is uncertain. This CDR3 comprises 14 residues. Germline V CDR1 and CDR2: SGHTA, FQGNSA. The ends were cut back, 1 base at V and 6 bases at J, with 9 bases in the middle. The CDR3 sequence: CASSLVIGAGELFF. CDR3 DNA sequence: TGTGCCAGCAGCTTAGTCATTGGGGCCGGGGAGCTGTTTTTT.

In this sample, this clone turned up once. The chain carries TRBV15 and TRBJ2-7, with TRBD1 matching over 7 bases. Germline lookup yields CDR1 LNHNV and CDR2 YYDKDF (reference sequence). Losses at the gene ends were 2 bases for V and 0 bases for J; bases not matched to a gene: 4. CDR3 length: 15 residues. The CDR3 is CATSRYRDSSYEQYF. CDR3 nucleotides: TGTGCCACCAGCAGATACCGGGACAGCTCCTACGAGCAGTACTTC.

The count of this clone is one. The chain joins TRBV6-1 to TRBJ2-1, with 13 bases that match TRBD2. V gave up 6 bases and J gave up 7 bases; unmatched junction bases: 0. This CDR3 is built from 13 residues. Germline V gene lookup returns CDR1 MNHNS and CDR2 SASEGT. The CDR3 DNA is TGTGCCAGCAGGACTAGCGGGAGGAATGAGCAGTTCTTC. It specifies CASRTSGRNEQFF.

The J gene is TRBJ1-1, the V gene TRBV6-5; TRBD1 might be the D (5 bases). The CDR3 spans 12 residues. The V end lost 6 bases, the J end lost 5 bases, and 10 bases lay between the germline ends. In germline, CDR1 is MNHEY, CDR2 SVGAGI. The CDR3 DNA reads TGTGCCAGCAGAACGGGGGTGACTGAAGCTTTCTTT. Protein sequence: CASRTGVTEAFF.

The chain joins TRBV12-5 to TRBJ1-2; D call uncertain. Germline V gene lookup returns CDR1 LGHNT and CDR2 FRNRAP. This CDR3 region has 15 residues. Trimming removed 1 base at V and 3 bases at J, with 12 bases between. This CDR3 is CASGLGGPRDYGYTF. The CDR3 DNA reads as TGTGCTAGTGGTTTGGGGGGTCCCCGGGACTATGGCTACACCTTC. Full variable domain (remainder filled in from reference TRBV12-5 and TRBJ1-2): DARVTQTPRHKVTEMGQEVTMRCQPILGHNTVFWYRQTMMQGLELLAYFRNRAPLDDSGMPKDRFSAEMPDATLATLKIQPSEPRDSAVYFCASGLGGPRDYGYTFGSGTRLTVV.

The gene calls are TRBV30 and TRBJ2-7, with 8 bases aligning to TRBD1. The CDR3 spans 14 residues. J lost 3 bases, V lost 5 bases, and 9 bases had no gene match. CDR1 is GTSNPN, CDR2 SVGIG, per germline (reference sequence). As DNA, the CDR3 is TGTGCCTGGGGGGGGACAGGTGGTGTCTACGAGCAGTACTTC. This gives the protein CAWGGTGGVYEQYF. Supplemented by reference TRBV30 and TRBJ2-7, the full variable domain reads SQTIHQWPATLVQPVGSPLSLECTVEGTSNPNLYWYRQAAGRGLQLLFYSVGIGQISSEVPQNLSASRPQDRQFILSSKKLLLSDSGFYLCAWGGTGGVYEQYFGPGTRLTVT.

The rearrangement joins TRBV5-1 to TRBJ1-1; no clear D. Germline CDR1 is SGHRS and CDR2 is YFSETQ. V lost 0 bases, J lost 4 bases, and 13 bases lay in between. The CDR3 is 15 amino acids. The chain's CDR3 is CASSLGSSRSTEAFF. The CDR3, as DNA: TGCGCCAGCAGCTTGGGGAGTTCTAGGAGCACTGAAGCTTTCTTT.